This TCR beta chain was sequenced for a study of shared T cell receptors in the human thymus. Profiling relied on immunoSEQ multiplex PCR, and the TCRdb table lists in-frame clones only, not all of them. This table has 65,000 to 70,000 clones, about 95% appearing once. Germline V gene lookup returns CDR1 MGHDK and CDR2 SYGVNS. This CDR3 region has 15 residues. V dropped 4 bases and J dropped 2; count of bases not matched to a gene: 5. The sequence was obtained from a human donor. Sequencing input: thymocytes. The chain is built from TRBV25-1 and TRBJ1-5, with 7 bases identical to TRBD1. CDR3 coding DNA: TGTGCCAGCAGTGCCGACAGGGACGGCAATCAGCCCCAGCATTTT. Translation: CASSADRDGNQPQHF. Full variable domain (missing parts from reference TRBV25-1 and TRBJ1-5): EADIYQTPRYLVIGTGKKITLECSQTMGHDKMYWYQQDPGMELHLIHYSYGVNSTEKGDLSSESTVSRIRTEHFPLTLESARPSHTSQYLCASSADRDGNQPQHFGDGTRLSIL.